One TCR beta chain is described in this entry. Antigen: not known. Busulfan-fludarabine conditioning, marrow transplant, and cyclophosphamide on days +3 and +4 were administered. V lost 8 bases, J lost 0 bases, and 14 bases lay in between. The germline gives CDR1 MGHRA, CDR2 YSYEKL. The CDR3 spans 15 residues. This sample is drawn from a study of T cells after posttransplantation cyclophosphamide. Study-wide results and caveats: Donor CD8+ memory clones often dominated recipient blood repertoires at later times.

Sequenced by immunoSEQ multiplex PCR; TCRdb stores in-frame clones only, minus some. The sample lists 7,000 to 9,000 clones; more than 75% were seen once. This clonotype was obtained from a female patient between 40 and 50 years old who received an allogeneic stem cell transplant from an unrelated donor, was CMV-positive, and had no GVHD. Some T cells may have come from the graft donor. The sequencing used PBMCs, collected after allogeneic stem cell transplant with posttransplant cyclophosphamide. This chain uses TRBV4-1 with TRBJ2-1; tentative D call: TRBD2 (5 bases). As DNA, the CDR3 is TGCGCCAGCGCCTCCGGGGATAGCTCCTACAATGAGCAGTTCTTC. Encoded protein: CASASGDSSYNEQFF.